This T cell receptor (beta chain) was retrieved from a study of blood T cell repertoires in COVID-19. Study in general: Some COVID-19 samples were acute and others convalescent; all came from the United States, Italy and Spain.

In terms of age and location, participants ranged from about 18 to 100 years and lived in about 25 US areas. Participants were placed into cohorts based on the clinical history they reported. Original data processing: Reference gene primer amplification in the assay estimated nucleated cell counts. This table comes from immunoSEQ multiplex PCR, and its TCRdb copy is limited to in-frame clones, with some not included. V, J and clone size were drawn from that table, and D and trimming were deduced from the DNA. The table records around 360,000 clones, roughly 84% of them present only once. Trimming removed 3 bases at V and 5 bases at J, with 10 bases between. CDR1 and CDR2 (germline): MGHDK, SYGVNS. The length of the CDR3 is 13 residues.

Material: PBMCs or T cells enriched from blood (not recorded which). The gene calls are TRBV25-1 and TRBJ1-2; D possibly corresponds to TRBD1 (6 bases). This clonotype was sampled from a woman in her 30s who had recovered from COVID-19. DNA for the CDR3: TGTGCCAGCAGTGATGCGGGGGCATATGGCTACACCTTC. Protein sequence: CASSDAGAYGYTF.